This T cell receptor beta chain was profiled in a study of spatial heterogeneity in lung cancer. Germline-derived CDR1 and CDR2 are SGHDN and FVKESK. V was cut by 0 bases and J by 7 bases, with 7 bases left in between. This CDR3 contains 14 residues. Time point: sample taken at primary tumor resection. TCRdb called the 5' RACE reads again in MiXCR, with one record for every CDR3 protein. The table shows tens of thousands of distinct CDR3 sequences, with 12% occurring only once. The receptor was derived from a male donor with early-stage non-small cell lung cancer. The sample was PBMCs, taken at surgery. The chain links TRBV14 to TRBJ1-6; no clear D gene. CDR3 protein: CASSQDRANSPLHF. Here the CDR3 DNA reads TGTGCCAGCAGCCAAGATCGGGCGAATTCACCCCTCCACTTT.